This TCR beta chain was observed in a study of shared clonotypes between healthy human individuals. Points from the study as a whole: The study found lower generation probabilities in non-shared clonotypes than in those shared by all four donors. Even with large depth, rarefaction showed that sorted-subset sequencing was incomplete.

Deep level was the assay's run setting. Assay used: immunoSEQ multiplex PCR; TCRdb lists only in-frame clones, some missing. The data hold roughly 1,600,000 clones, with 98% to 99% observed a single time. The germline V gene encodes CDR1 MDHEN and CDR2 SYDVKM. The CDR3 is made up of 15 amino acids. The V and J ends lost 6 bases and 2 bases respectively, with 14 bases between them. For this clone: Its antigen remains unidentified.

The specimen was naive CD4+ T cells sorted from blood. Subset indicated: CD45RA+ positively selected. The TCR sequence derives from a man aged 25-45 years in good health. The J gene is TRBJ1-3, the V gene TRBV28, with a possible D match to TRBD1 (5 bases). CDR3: CASRRRGVAGNTIYF. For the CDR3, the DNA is TGTGCCAGCAGACGAAGGGGCGTTGCTGGAAACACCATATATTTT. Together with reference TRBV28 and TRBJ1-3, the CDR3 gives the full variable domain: DVKVTQSSRYLVKRTGEKVFLECVQDMDHENMFWYRQDPGLGLRLIYFSYDVKMKEKGDIPEGYSVSREKKERFSLILESASTNQTSMYLCASRRRGVAGNTIYFGEGSWLTVV.